This TCR beta chain was found in a study of blood T cell repertoires in COVID-19. Germline V gene data show CDR1 as LNHNV and CDR2 as YYDKDF (reference sequence). The ends were cut back, 1 base at V and 0 bases at J, with 13 bases in the middle. CDR3 length: 18 amino acids. Sequencing was performed with immunoSEQ multiplex PCR; in TCRdb, only in-frame clones are kept and a portion is missing. The repertoire holds over 150,000 clones, with approximately 88% as singletons. Source material: peripheral blood. The source is a woman aged 60-70 years with acute or convalescent COVID-19. V gene TRBV15 combines with J gene TRBJ1-6; D unclear. The CDR3 reads CATSRGGLGSSYNSPLHF. The DNA of the CDR3 is TGTGCCACCAGCAGAGGAGGGCTGGGAAGCTCCTATAATTCACCCCTCCACTTT.